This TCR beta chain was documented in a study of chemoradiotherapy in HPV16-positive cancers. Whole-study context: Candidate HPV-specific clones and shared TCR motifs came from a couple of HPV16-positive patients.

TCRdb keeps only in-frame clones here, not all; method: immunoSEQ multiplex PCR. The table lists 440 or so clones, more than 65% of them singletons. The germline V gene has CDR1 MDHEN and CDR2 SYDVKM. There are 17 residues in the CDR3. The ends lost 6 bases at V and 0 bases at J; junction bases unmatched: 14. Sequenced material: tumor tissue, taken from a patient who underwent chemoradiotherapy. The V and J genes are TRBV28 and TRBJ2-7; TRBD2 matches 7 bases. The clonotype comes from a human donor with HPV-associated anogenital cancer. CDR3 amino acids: CASRKAGAREFSYEQYF. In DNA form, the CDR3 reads TGTGCCAGCAGGAAAGCCGGGGCGCGGGAGTTCTCCTACGAGCAGTACTTC.